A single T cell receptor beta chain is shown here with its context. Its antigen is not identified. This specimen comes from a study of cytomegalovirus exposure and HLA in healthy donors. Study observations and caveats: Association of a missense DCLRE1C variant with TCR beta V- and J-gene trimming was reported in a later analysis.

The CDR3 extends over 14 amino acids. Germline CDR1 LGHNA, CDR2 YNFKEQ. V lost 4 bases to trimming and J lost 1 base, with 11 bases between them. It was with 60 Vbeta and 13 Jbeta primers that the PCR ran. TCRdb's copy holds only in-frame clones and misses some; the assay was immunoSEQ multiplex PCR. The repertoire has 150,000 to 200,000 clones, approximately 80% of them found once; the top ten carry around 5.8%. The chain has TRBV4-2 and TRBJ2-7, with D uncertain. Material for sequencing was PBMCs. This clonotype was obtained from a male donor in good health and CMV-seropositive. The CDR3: CASSLDSTSYEQYF. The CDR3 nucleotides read TGTGCCAGCAGCCTAGATAGCACGTCCTACGAGCAGTACTTC.